The clone carrying this T cell receptor beta chain appeared many times. What it binds is not known. This entry is derived from a study of immune heterogeneity within non-small cell lung tumors. Looking at the study overall: Among the tumors, 4 were squamous cell carcinomas, roughly 9 were non-squamous carcinomas and 1 was not otherwise specified. Study-level findings and limits: T-cell receptor beta clonotypes at high frequency differed largely between individual patients.

Multiplex PCR was performed with 32 V and 13 J primers, and it amplified TCR beta CDR3. From the multiplex PCR reads, TCRdb called clonotypes with MiXCR, one entry per CDR3 protein. This table holds about 5,700 distinct CDR3 sequences, roughly a fifth found once. The template consisted of bulk tumor genomic DNA, with about 640 ng used per sample. Several biopsies were collected from each primary tumor during surgery. They were spaced as far apart as possible within the tumor mass. Their non-small cell lung cancer was newly diagnosed and untreated, and the patients underwent curative surgery. Newly diagnosed patients with non-small cell lung cancer who were having surgery with curative intent served as donors. Material: lung tumor tissue. The receptor's source is a woman aged 55-70 years with non-small cell lung cancer.

CDR3: CASRRLAGGSGELFF. CDR3 bases: TGTGCCAGCAGGAGACTAGCGGGAGGTTCCGGGGAGCTGTTTTTT. This chain links TRBV6-1 with TRBJ2-2, with TRBD2 identical over 13 bases. Germline-derived CDR1 and CDR2 are MNHNS and SASEGT. Trimming took 6 bases from V and 6 from J; bases not matched to a gene: 4. This CDR3 is 15 amino acids long.